Below are 17 T cell receptor beta chains sequenced from a single sample in a study of blood T cell repertoires in COVID-19. Libraries were prepared by immunoSEQ multiplex PCR; TCRdb keeps only in-frame clonotypes and omits some of them. There are 50,000 to 65,000 clones in the sample; just over 70% occur only once, and approximately 50% lies in the top ten. Sequencing used PBMCs or T cells enriched from blood (not recorded which). The source of these receptors is a woman aged 55-70 years who had been exposed to COVID-19.

In this sample, this clone turned up a few times. The V and J genes are TRBV20-1 and TRBJ2-7, with 7 bases that match TRBD1. V gave up 3 bases and J gave up 7 bases; unmatched junction bases: 9. The CDR3 runs 13 residues. Germline CDR1 DFQATT, CDR2 SNEGSKA (reference sequence). This chain's CDR3 is CSASADRAEEQYF. As DNA, the CDR3 is TGCAGTGCTAGTGCCGACAGGGCAGAAGAGCAGTACTTC.

This clone was picked up a small number of times. The rearrangement uses TRBV28 and TRBJ2-5, with D possibly being TRBD1 (6 bases). Trimming shortened V by 4 bases and J by 2 bases, and 14 bases separated the two germline ends. This CDR3 contains 15 residues. The germline gives CDR1 MDHEN, CDR2 SYDVKM. CDR3 sequence (DNA): TGTGCCAGCAGTTCGGACAGCCTTTTGCAAGAGACCCAGTACTTC. Its protein product is CASSSDSLLQETQYF.

The V call is TRBV19, the J call TRBJ2-5; weak D call: TRBD2 (5 bases). Trimming left V 4 bases short and J 5 bases short, with 14 bases between. The germline CDR1 and CDR2 sequences are LNHDA and SQIVND (reference sequence). This CDR3 has 14 amino acids. The CDR3 loop is CASSRKTGTETQYF. The CDR3 region has the DNA TGTGCCAGTAGTAGAAAGACGGGAACGGAGACCCAGTACTTC.

The chain is built from TRBV3-1 (or the pseudogene TRBV3-2) and TRBJ2-5, with D possibly matching TRBD1 (5 bases). The CDR3 is 15 amino acids. CDR1 LGHDT and CDR2 YNNKEL come from the germline V gene (reference sequence). The germline V and J ends were trimmed by 0 bases and 7 bases, with 15 bases remaining between them. CDR3 sequence (DNA): TGTGCCAGCAGCCAAGATCTGACAGCTCGGTCGACCCAGTACTTC. It translates to CASSQDLTARSTQYF.

The chain links TRBV5-1 to TRBJ1-1, with 10 bases matching TRBD1. The junction had 5 bases not matched to a gene; V was cut back by 4 bases and J by 5 bases. This CDR3 spans 14 amino acids. The germline V gene encodes CDR1 SGHRS and CDR2 YFSETQ. This CDR3 reads CASSRPGQGTEAFF. The CDR3 DNA reads as TGCGCCAGCAGCCGCCCGGGACAGGGGACTGAAGCTTTCTTT.

This chain connects TRBV5-1 to TRBJ1-6, with TRBD1 as a possible D gene (5 bases). V was cut by 0 bases and J by 4 bases, with 11 bases left in between. Germline values: CDR1 SGHRS, CDR2 YFSETQ. This CDR3 is 16 amino acids long. The CDR3 spells CASSLDWGGYNSPLHF. In DNA, the CDR3 is TGCGCCAGCAGCTTGGATTGGGGGGGATATAATTCACCCCTCCACTTT.

There are a few counts of this clone. The rearrangement uses TRBV5-1 and TRBJ2-5; TRBD2 is a possible D gene (6 bases). The V and J ends lost 5 bases and 1 base respectively, with 12 bases between them. Germline loops: CDR1 SGHRS, CDR2 YFSETQ. This CDR3 comprises 14 residues. For the CDR3, the DNA is TGCGCCAGCAGACCACTAGCTGCCCAAGAGACCCAGTACTTC. Its protein is CASRPLAAQETQYF. The full variable domain, its missing parts supplied by reference TRBV5-1 and TRBJ2-5, is KAGVTQTPRYLIKTRGQQVTLSCSPISGHRSVSWYQQTPGQGLQFLFEYFSETQRNKGNFPGRFSGRQFSNSRSEMNVSTLELGDSALYLCASRPLAAQETQYFGPGTRLLVL.

This chain joins TRBV27 and TRBJ1-6; D is unresolved. Germline V lookup: CDR1 MNHEY, CDR2 SMNVEV (reference sequence). There are 15 residues in the CDR3. Trimming stripped 7 bases from V and 0 bases from J, with 10 bases between. CDR3 bases: TGTGCCAGCACCGGTCAAAGCTCCTATAATTCACCCCTCCACTTT. This sequence encodes CASTGQSSYNSPLHF.

The rearrangement links TRBV18 to TRBJ1-3, with 8 bases aligning to TRBD1. V dropped 3 bases and J dropped 5; count of bases not matched to a gene: 6. CDR3 length: 15 amino acids. Germline lookup yields CDR1 KGHSH and CDR2 LQKENI. For the CDR3, the DNA is TGTGCCAGCTCACCCGGGACAGGATCTAGAAACACCATATATTTT. Residues: CASSPGTGSRNTIYF.

The CDR3 region is CAWRVSGGSGNTIYF. CDR3 DNA sequence: TGTGCCTGGAGAGTTTCAGGAGGCTCTGGAAACACCATATATTTT. V is TRBV30 and J is TRBJ1-3; D remains unclear. Looked up from germline, CDR1 is GTSNPN and CDR2 is SVGIG (reference sequence). Trimming removed 3 bases at V and 0 bases at J, with 12 bases between. There are 15 residues in the CDR3.

This chain joins TRBV14 and TRBJ1-2; D not resolved. The germline V gene has CDR1 SGHDN and CDR2 FVKESK. The CDR3 is 15 residues long. V gave up 0 bases and J gave up 8 bases, with 16 bases separating them. The CDR3 loop is CASSQDQLLAGGYTF. DNA for the CDR3: TGTGCCAGCAGCCAAGATCAGCTGCTCGCGGGGGGCTACACCTTC.

CDR3 sequence: CSVERGVDTEAFF. The DNA of the CDR3 is TGCAGCGTTGAGCGGGGGGTGGACACTGAAGCTTTCTTT. The rearrangement uses TRBV29-1 and TRBJ1-1; perhaps TRBD1 as D (5 bases). Trimming took off 3 bases at V and 3 bases at J, with 11 bases between the two ends. The CDR3 covers 13 residues. CDR1 is SQVTM, CDR2 ANQGSEA, per germline.

This chain links TRBV7-9 with TRBJ1-5; 7 bases map to TRBD1. Germline lookup yields CDR1 SEHNR and CDR2 FQNEAQ (reference sequence). The CDR3 totals 16 residues. V was clipped by 4 bases and J by 2 bases; unmatched bases: 8. The CDR3, as DNA: TGTGCCAGCAGCTCGATAACAGGGGTGGGCAATCAGCCCCAGCATTTT. Protein product: CASSSITGVGNQPQHF.

This clone was counted a single time. The CDR3 region is CASSLGTDNEQFF. As DNA, the CDR3 is TGTGCCAGCAGCCTCGGGACAGACAATGAGCAGTTCTTC. The chain carries TRBV7-9 and TRBJ2-1; 7 bases line up with TRBD1. Trimming cost V 5 bases and J 5 bases; bases outside gene matches: 3. Germline V gene lookup returns CDR1 SEHNR and CDR2 FQNEAQ (reference sequence). The CDR3 is made up of 13 amino acids.

The rearrangement links TRBV2 to TRBJ1-2; the D gene is possibly TRBD1 (6 bases). Between the trimmed V and J ends, which lost 6 bases and 11 bases, there was a span of 16 bases. The CDR3 extends over 12 amino acids. Germline V gene lookup returns CDR1 SNHLY and CDR2 FYNNEI. The CDR3 is CASRLDSVRYTF. In DNA, the CDR3 is TGTGCCAGCAGACTGGACAGCGTGAGGTACACCTTC.

V usage is TRBV9 and J usage is TRBJ2-7; the match to TRBD2 covers 8 bases. Per germline, CDR1 SGDLS and CDR2 YYNGEE. Trimming removed 3 bases from V and 3 bases from J; junction bases left unmatched: 8. The CDR3 is 15 amino acids. CDR3 sequence (DNA): TGTGCCAGCAGCGAGAGGGATAGCGGGGTCTACGAGCAGTACTTC. It specifies CASSERDSGVYEQYF.

The chain has TRBV2 and TRBJ1-1; 10 bases line up with TRBD1. Per germline, CDR1 SNHLY and CDR2 FYNNEI. The CDR3 sequence is 14 residues long. Trimming at V came to 10 bases and at J to 4 bases, leaving 9 bases not matched to a gene. CDR3 DNA: TGTGCCACCCGGGACAGGGGAGGAAGCACTGAAGCTTTCTTT. This translates into CATRDRGGSTEAFF.